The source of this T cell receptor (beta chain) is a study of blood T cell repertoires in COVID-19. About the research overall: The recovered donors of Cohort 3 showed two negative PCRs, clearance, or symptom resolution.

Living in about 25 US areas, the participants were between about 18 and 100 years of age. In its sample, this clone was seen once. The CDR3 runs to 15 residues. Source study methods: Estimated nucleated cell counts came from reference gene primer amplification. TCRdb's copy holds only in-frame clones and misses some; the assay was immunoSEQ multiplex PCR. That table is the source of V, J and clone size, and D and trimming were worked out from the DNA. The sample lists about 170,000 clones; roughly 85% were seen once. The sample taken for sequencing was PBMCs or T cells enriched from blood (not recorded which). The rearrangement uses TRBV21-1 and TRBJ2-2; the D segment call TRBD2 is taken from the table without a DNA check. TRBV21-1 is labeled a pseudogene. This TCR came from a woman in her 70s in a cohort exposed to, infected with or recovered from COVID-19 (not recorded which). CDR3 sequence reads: CASSWGGENTGELFF. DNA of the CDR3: TGTGCCAGCAGCTGGGGAGGGGAGAACACCGGGGAGCTGTTTTTT.